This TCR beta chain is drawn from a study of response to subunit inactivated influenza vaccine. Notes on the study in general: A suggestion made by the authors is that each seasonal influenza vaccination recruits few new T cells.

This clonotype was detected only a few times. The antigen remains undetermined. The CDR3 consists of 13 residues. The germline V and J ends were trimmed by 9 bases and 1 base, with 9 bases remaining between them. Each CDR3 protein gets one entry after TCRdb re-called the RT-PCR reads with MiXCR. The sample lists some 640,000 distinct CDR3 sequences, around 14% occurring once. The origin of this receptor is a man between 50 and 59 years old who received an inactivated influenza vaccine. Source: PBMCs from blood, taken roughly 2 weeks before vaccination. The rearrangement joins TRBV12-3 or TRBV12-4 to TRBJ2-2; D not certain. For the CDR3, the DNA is TGTGCCAGTACCGGACGGAACACCGGGGAGCTGTTTTTT. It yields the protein CASTGRNTGELFF.